These T cell receptor beta chains were read from a single sample in a study of CD8+ T cells in alopecia areata. Profiled with immunoSEQ multiplex PCR; TCRdb holds only in-frame clones, not every one. This repertoire shows more than 150,000 clones, around 51% found once; its top ten account for around 10%. This specimen was CD8+ T cells sorted from blood, taken at week 52, from a patient treated with tofacitinib. These receptors all come from a human donor with alopecia areata. Both conserved end residues are trimmed from each CDR3. A D gene is named only where the DNA matches it firmly.

d_gene,v_gene,CDR3aa
TRBD1,TRBV11-2,ASSADRDGYT
.,TRBV6-6,ASSYSRGANIQY
.,TRBV9,ASSVGGDEQY
.,TRBV30,AWRRDGPGMNTEAF
.,TRBV9,ASSGDGANPLH
TRBD2,TRBV7-9,ASSPPGGRKETQY
.,TRBV5-4,ASSFLGPSETQY
.,TRBV18,ASSPPMAGGYT
TRBD1,TRBV7-2,ASSLDPRTGETYEQY
.,TRBV7-9,ASSKLSGSGHQPQH
TRBD1,TRBV6-4,ASSRGQAPNEQF
.,TRBV4-2,ASSPGLTYEQY
.,TRBV29-1,SVEDLGEQY
.,TRBV6-1,ASSAHRSAATGELF
.,TRBV6-5,ASSSTGTPGETQY
.,TRBV30,AWSGYRVIGETQY
TRBD1,TRBV29-1,SVPTGDSYNEQF
TRBD1,TRBV29-1,SVYQTGTPYEQY
.,TRBV4-2,ASSQDRSPVRAF
.,TRBV5-6,ASSLAHLSTYEQY
.,TRBV9,ASSEATGGRSGANVLT
TRBD1,TRBV15,ATSRDVGTGRSGYT
.,TRBV19,ASSGGGLSNQPQH
.,TRBV16,ASSSPDKREQY
.,TRBV29-1,SVDTTQETQY
TRBD1,TRBV6-5,ASRDRGTTNTEAF
.,TRBV18,ASSHTGPAGEQY
.,TRBV10-3,AISDIGDQETQY
TRBD2,TRBV6-5,ASSYSGTSGQETQY
.,TRBV14,ASSPRRTDGGYT
TRBD1,TRBV5-1,ASSSLGQGNTEAF
.,TRBV28,ASSLRAYEQY
.,TRBV9,ASSVVLGNTEAF
.,TRBV2,ASTRRDSIYGYT
.,TRBV9,ASSSRTPGVGGNSPLH
TRBD2,TRBV11-1,ASSLGEGFLDNEQF
TRBD1,TRBV2,ASRSDRGLDTEAF
.,TRBV7-9,ASSSETQGFEQY
.,TRBV30,AWSRQAYEQY
TRBD1,TRBV30,AWDMGQGNQPQH
.,TRBV5-6,ASSLAGTPKIGQY
TRBD1,TRBV30,AWSVGPGGKTGANVLT
.,TRBV29-1,SVVTGPGQPQH
.,TRBV2,ASSQGRIYNEQF
.,TRBV19,ASLGFANTGELF